The rows below give T cell receptor beta chains drawn from one sample of a study of post-analysis software for immune sequencing data. TCRdb called the PCR reads again in MiXCR, with one record for every CDR3 protein. The table includes hundreds of thousands of distinct CDR3 sequences, about 60% detected once. Material: blood. Receptors originate from a girl aged 2-15 years with multiple sclerosis. Both conserved end residues are part of each CDR3. D genes are given only for firm matches. The listing skips clone size in some rows; elsewhere it reads once, few, many or a size class.

d_gene | j_gene | v_gene | abundance | len | CDR3aa | CDR3nt
- | TRBJ2-3 | TRBV7-3 | - | 16 | CASSTRLSSSTDTQYF | TGTGCCAGCAGTACCAGACTGTCCTCTAGCACAGATACGCAGTATTTT
- | TRBJ2-5 | TRBV28 | few | 13 | CASEGGIQETQYF | TGTGCCAGCGAGGGCGGGATCCAAGAGACCCAGTACTTC
TRBD1 | TRBJ2-7 | TRBV29-1 | few | 14 | CSVPGTGGDYEQYF | TGCAGCGTACCCGGGACAGGGGGCGACTACGAGCAGTACTTC
TRBD1 | TRBJ1-1 | TRBV5-6 | - | 17 | CASSWGQGLHVNTEAFF | TGTGCCAGCAGCTGGGGACAGGGACTCCATGTGAACACTGAAGCTTTCTTT
TRBD2 | TRBJ2-7 | TRBV7-9 | - | 16 | CASSSEFLTSIYEQYF | TGTGCCAGCAGCTCTGAGTTCTTGACTAGCATCTACGAGCAGTACTTC
TRBD1 | TRBJ2-6 | TRBV7-2 | - | 18 | CASVRPGQANSGANVLTF | TGTGCCAGCGTCCGACCGGGACAGGCCAACTCTGGGGCCAACGTCCTGACTTTC
TRBD2 | TRBJ2-2 | TRBV12-3/TRBV12-4 | - | 20 | CASSLGVAGGPKPEAGELFF | TGTGCCAGCAGTTTAGGGGTAGCGGGGGGCCCCAAACCCGAAGCCGGGGAGCTGTTTTTT
- | TRBJ2-3 | TRBV7-9 | - | 15 | CASSLRPPGSDTQYF | TGTGCCAGCAGCTTAAGGCCCCCGGGCTCGGATACGCAGTATTTT
TRBD1 | TRBJ2-7 | TRBV6-2/TRBV6-3 | - | 17 | CASSYSTIEGASYEQYF | TGTGCCAGCAGTTACTCGACAATCGAGGGGGCGTCCTACGAGCAGTACTTC
- | TRBJ2-3 | TRBV4-3 | - | 13 | CASSQGAPDTQYF | TGCGCCAGCAGCCAAGGAGCGCCAGATACGCAGTATTTT
- | TRBJ2-5 | TRBV5-6 | few | 12 | CASSLIGNEQYF | TGTGCCAGCAGCTTGATAGGCAATGAGCAGTACTTC
- | TRBJ1-4 | TRBV10-3 | - | 14 | CAISEVGGNEKLFF | TGTGCCATCAGTGAGGTGGGAGGAAATGAAAAACTGTTTTTT
TRBD1 | TRBJ1-2 | TRBV6-6 | - | 13 | CASRPGQEYGYTF | TGTGCCAGCAGGCCGGGACAGGAGTATGGCTACACCTTC
TRBD1 | TRBJ1-2 | TRBV6-5 | - | 16 | CASSQDNIQGNYGYTF | TGTGCCAGCAGCCAGGATAATATACAGGGGAACTATGGCTACACCTTC
TRBD2 | TRBJ2-4 | TRBV7-2 | - | 14 | CASRSGTKKNIQYF | TGTGCCAGCAGGTCCGGGACTAAAAAAAACATTCAGTACTTC
TRBD2 | TRBJ2-1 | TRBV5-8 | - | 16 | CASSSRTSGSWNEQFF | TGTGCCAGCAGCTCGCGGACTAGCGGGAGTTGGAATGAGCAGTTCTTC
- | TRBJ1-1 | TRBV14 | - | 15 | CASSPLRRGGTEAFF | TGTGCCAGCAGCCCCCTTCGTAGGGGGGGGACTGAAGCTTTCTTT
- | TRBJ2-5 | TRBV5-1 | - | 17 | CASSTLSTVSFQETQYF | TGCGCCAGCAGTACCTTGAGCACCGTATCTTTCCAAGAGACCCAGTACTTC
- | TRBJ2-5 | TRBV6-2/TRBV6-3 | - | 14 | CASRSSGAGETQYF | TGTGCCAGCAGATCCTCAGGGGCAGGGGAGACCCAGTACTTC
TRBD2 | TRBJ2-1 | TRBV5-1 | few | 16 | CASSPGGPSGYNEQFF | TGCGCCAGCAGCCCGGGGGGGCCCAGCGGGTACAATGAGCAGTTCTTC
- | TRBJ1-2 | TRBV4-1 | - | 13 | CASSQTVFYGYTF | TGCGCCAGCAGCCAGACAGTTTTCTATGGCTACACCTTC
TRBD1 | TRBJ2-5 | TRBV28 | - | 16 | CASSQNNRQGRETQYF | TGTGCCAGCAGCCAGAACAACCGACAGGGACGGGAGACCCAGTACTTC
- | TRBJ2-3 | TRBV7-9 | - | 12 | CASGGFTDTQYF | TGTGCCAGCGGGGGGTTCACAGATACGCAGTATTTT
- | TRBJ2-7 | TRBV21-1 | - | 18 | CASSKIMGNTSFSYEQYF | TGTGCCAGCAGCAAAATTATGGGAAACACTTCATTCTCCTACGAGCAGTACTTC
- | TRBJ1-5 | TRBV10-2 | - | 13 | CASSIGLNQPQHF | TGCGCCAGCAGTATAGGACTTAATCAGCCCCAGCATTTT
TRBD1 | TRBJ2-3 | TRBV7-2 | - | 13 | CASSGQGPDTRYF | TGTGCCAGCAGCGGACAGGGACCAGATACGCGGTATTTT
TRBD1 | TRBJ2-2 | TRBV5-1 | - | 16 | CAGSPRGTGNTGELFF | TGCGCCGGCAGCCCCAGGGGGACAGGGAACACCGGGGAGCTGTTTTTT
TRBD1 | TRBJ1-2 | TRBV27 | - | 16 | CASSFSGTGANYGYTF | TGTGCCAGCAGTTTTTCCGGGACAGGGGCTAACTATGGCTACACCTTC
- | TRBJ2-5 | TRBV3-1 | few | 13 | CASSRDHRETQYF | TGTGCCAGCAGTCGGGACCACCGAGAGACCCAGTACTTC
- | TRBJ1-6 | TRBV7-9 | - | 16 | CASSLGVGQTVSPLHF | TGTGCCAGCAGCTTAGGGGTCGGGCAGACGGTATCACCCCTCCACTTT
- | TRBJ2-1 | TRBV25-1 | - | 15 | CASSAVAGTYNEQFF | TGTGCCAGCAGTGCCGTGGCGGGAACCTACAATGAGCAGTTCTTC
- | TRBJ2-7 | TRBV20-1 | - | 12 | CSARLVTDEQYF | TGCAGTGCTAGATTAGTCACCGACGAGCAGTACTTC
TRBD2 | TRBJ2-1 | TRBV15 | - | 16 | CATSLQGGGSYNEQFF | TGTGCCACCAGCCTCCAAGGCGGGGGATCCTACAATGAGCAGTTCTTC
TRBD2 | TRBJ2-1 | TRBV10-3 | - | 15 | CAISEALAGYNEQFF | TGTGCCATCAGTGAGGCACTAGCGGGGTACAATGAGCAGTTCTTC
TRBD2 | TRBJ2-3 | TRBV10-3 | few | 13 | CAIKGLALDTQYF | TGTGCCATCAAGGGACTAGCGCTAGATACGCAGTATTTT
TRBD2 | TRBJ2-1 | TRBV29-1 | once | 16 | CSARDAGGGGANEQFF | TGCAGCGCCCGTGACGCTGGGGGCGGGGGGGCCAATGAGCAGTTCTTC
TRBD1 | TRBJ2-3 | TRBV2 | - | 15 | CASTRDRGGTDTQYF | TGTGCCAGCACGAGGGACAGGGGGGGCACAGATACGCAGTATTTT
- | TRBJ1-1 | TRBV7-8 | - | 16 | CASSLVTEGVNTEAFF | TGTGCCAGCAGCTTAGTAACGGAAGGTGTGAACACTGAAGCTTTCTTT
- | TRBJ2-5 | TRBV24-1 | - | 14 | CATRAASGQETQYF | TGTGCCACCAGGGCAGCATCTGGCCAAGAGACCCAGTACTTC
- | TRBJ1-1 | TRBV7-2 | - | 19 | CASSLGIGRAYSMNTEAFF | TGTGCCAGCAGCTTAGGTATAGGCAGGGCTTACTCCATGAACACTGAAGCTTTCTTT
- | TRBJ2-1 | TRBV5-1 | - | 14 | CASSPGGVGNEQFF | TGCGCCAGCAGTCCAGGCGGGGTGGGGAATGAGCAGTTCTTC
TRBD2 | TRBJ2-1 | TRBV4-1 | - | 18 | CASSQPVRGRDLAGEQFF | TGCGCCAGCAGCCAACCGGTGCGAGGGAGGGACCTAGCGGGTGAGCAGTTCTTC
- | TRBJ2-5 | TRBV5-1 | - | 14 | CASSYRGIQETQYF | TGCGCCAGCAGCTACCGGGGGATCCAAGAGACCCAGTACTTC